The 14 T cell receptor beta chains in this list originate from one sample, sequenced in a study of CD8 T cells in Susac syndrome. The authors reverse transcribed 0.5 to 1 ug RNA with random hexamers. TCRdb itself ran the immunoSEQ multiplex PCR reads through MiXCR, one entry per CDR3 protein. Of about 130,000 distinct CDR3 sequences listed, more than 85% are singletons. The sample was CD8+ T cells from PBMCs. Receptors originate from a human donor with Susac syndrome.

This clonotype was found once. The chain uses TRBV30 and TRBJ2-5; D not resolved. CDR1 GTSNPN and CDR2 SVGIG come from the germline V gene (reference sequence). The V end lost 1 base, the J end lost 4 bases, and 13 bases lay between the germline ends. This CDR3 comprises 14 residues. Here the CDR3 reads CAWSGPLNVETQYF. CDR3 DNA: TGTGCCTGGAGTGGTCCTCTCAATGTAGAGACCCAGTACTTC.

This chain connects TRBV4-1 to TRBJ1-1; D may be TRBD1 (5 bases). Germline assignment: CDR1 MGHRA and CDR2 YSYEKL. The CDR3 consists of 14 residues. Trimming removed 2 bases from V and 6 bases from J, with 13 bases in between. In nucleotides, the CDR3 is TGCGCCAGCAGCCAAATCGGACAATTCGCTGAAGCTTTCTTT. The encoded protein is CASSQIGQFAEAFF.

CDR3 residues: CASSTLGTSPLSETQYF. The DNA for the CDR3 is TGTGCCAGCAGTACATTGGGGACTAGCCCTTTGAGTGAGACCCAGTACTTC. The chain carries TRBV6-1 and TRBJ2-5; 9 nucleotides match TRBD2. This CDR3 contains 17 residues. Germline trimming cut 5 bases from V and 5 bases from J; bases unmatched to any gene: 15. Germline CDR1 is MNHNS and CDR2 is SASEGT.

The chain couples TRBV7-9 to TRBJ1-5; D uncertain. Germline values: CDR1 SEHNR, CDR2 FQNEAQ (reference sequence). Trimming shortened V by 3 bases and J by 0 bases, and 15 bases separated the two germline ends. The CDR3 covers 17 residues. Written as DNA, the CDR3 is TGTGCCAGCAGCTTTATTAGATCGAGATATAGCAATCAGCCCCAGCATTTT. It encodes CASSFIRSRYSNQPQHF.

V usage is TRBV14 and J usage is TRBJ2-7; TRBD2 aligns across 8 bases. Trimming at V came to 4 bases and at J to 5 bases, leaving 7 bases not matched to a gene. The CDR3 contains 14 residues. CDR1 SGHDN and CDR2 FVKESK come from the germline V gene. For the CDR3, the DNA is TGTGCCAGCAGCCGGCGGGGGGCTATACACGAGCAGTACTTC. This encodes CASSRRGAIHEQYF.

CDR3: CASSFPPTGPSTDTQYF. The CDR3 DNA sequence: TGTGCCAGCAGTTTCCCCCCAACAGGTCCTAGCACAGATACGCAGTATTTT. V is TRBV12-3 or TRBV12-4 and J is TRBJ2-3, with D possibly matching TRBD1 (5 bases). The CDR3 runs to 17 residues. Deletions cut 3 bases from V and 0 bases from J, with 16 bases between.

This chain connects TRBV2 to TRBJ1-1; the D is unclear. The germline V gene encodes CDR1 SNHLY and CDR2 FYNNEI. The CDR3 totals 14 residues. V was clipped by 5 bases and J by 0 bases, with 10 bases between them. CDR3: CASSYGNMNTEAFF. The CDR3 nucleotides are TGTGCCAGCAGTTATGGAAACATGAACACTGAAGCTTTCTTT.

The rearrangement links TRBV11-2 to TRBJ2-2; no firm D call. V lost 5 bases and J lost 0, with 10 bases in between. CDR1 is SGHAT and CDR2 is FQNNGV in the germline V gene. The CDR3 contains 15 residues. DNA of the CDR3: TGTGCCAGCAGCGAGAGGATCGCGAACACCGGGGAGCTGTTTTTT. Translating gives CASSERIANTGELFF.

This clonotype was observed a single time. The gene calls are TRBV28 and TRBJ2-2, with D perhaps matching TRBD2 (7 bases). Germline loops: CDR1 MDHEN, CDR2 SYDVKM. The CDR3 is 12 amino acids. The CDR3 sequence is CASWGGPGELFF. CDR3 DNA: TGTGCTTCCTGGGGGGGCCCCGGGGAGCTGTTTTTT.

The genes are TRBV4-1 and TRBJ1-4; D possibly corresponds to TRBD1 (5 bases). The CDR3 is 14 amino acids. Germline CDR1 MGHRA, CDR2 YSYEKL. V shed 4 bases and J shed 3 bases, with 9 bases lying between them. The CDR3 DNA sequence: TGCGCCAGCAGCCTCTTAGGGGCTAATGAAAAACTGTTTTTT. As protein: CASSLLGANEKLFF.

The V call is TRBV27, the J call TRBJ2-2; tentatively, D is TRBD2 (6 bases). Per germline, CDR1 MNHEY and CDR2 SMNVEV (reference sequence). The CDR3 is made up of 13 amino acids. Trimming removed 2 bases at V and 6 bases at J, with 7 bases between. The CDR3 loop is CASSLTSPGELFF. In nucleotides, the CDR3 is TGTGCCAGCAGTTTAACTAGCCCCGGGGAGCTGTTTTTT.

The V call is TRBV27, the J call TRBJ1-1; D is perhaps TRBD1 (5 bases). The germline V gene has CDR1 MNHEY and CDR2 SMNVEV (reference sequence). V shed 6 bases and J shed 7 bases, with 21 bases lying between them. This CDR3 comprises 15 residues. The DNA for the CDR3 is TGTGCCAGCAGCCATACGGGGCCTACTGGTGATGAAGCTTTCTTT. Translated, it gives CASSHTGPTGDEAFF.

V is TRBV6-6 and J is TRBJ2-3; 10 bases match TRBD2. This CDR3 spans 16 amino acids. V lost 0 bases and J lost 2; bases outside the gene matches: 2. The germline V gene has CDR1 MNHNY and CDR2 SVGAGI (reference sequence). The CDR3 protein is CASSYSSGRFTDTQYF. CDR3 nucleotides: TGTGCCAGCAGTTACTCTAGCGGGAGGTTCACAGATACGCAGTATTTT.

V usage is TRBV24-1 and J usage is TRBJ2-7; possible D gene TRBD1, 5 bases. The CDR3 sequence is 14 residues long. Germline V gene sequence: CDR1 KGHDR, CDR2 SFDVKD. Trimming removed 3 bases from V and 7 bases from J, with 15 bases in between. CDR3 bases: TGTGCCACCAGTGATCGCGTCAGGGTTGGGGAGCAGTACTTC. Translation: CATSDRVRVGEQYF.